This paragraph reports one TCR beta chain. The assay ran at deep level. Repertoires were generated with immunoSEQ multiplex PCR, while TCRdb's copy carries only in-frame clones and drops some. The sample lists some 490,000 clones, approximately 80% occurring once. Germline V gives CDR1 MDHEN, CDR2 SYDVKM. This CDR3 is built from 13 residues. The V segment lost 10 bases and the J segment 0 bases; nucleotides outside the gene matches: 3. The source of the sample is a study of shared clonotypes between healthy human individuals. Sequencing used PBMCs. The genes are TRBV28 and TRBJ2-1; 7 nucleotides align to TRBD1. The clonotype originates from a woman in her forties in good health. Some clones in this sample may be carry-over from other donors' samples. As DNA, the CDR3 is TGTGCCACCCGGGACAGCTCCTACAATGAGCAGTTCTTC. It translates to CATRDSSYNEQFF. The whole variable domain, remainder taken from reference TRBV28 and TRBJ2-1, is DVKVTQSSRYLVKRTGEKVFLECVQDMDHENMFWYRQDPGLGLRLIYFSYDVKMKEKGDIPEGYSVSREKKERFSLILESASTNQTSMYLCATRDSSYNEQFFGPGTRLTVL.